Each of the 13 T cell receptor beta chains below was sequenced from the same sample in a study of shared clonotypes between healthy human individuals. Assay: immunoSEQ multiplex PCR; the TCRdb copy retains only in-frame clones and omits some. The sample consists of some 2,400,000 clones, nearly 97% of them appearing once. Sequencing input: naive CD4+ T cells sorted from blood. Subset specified: CD45RA+ positively selected. Every receptor here comes from a young man in good health.

The rearrangement uses TRBV18 and TRBJ2-7; a possible D gene is TRBD2 (5 bases). The CDR3 spans 13 residues. Germline-derived CDR1 and CDR2 are KGHSH and LQKENI. Trimming took off 1 base at V and 5 bases at J, with 9 bases between the two ends. The CDR3 reads CASSPLKGDEQYF. CDR3 nucleotides: TGTGCCAGCTCACCACTGAAGGGAGACGAGCAGTACTTC. Full variable domain (outside the CDR3, taken from reference TRBV18 and TRBJ2-7): NAGVMQNPRHLVRRRGQEARLRCSPMKGHSHVYWYRQLPEEGLKFMVYLQKENIIDESGMPKERFSAEFPKEGPSILRIQQVVRGDSAAYFCASSPLKGDEQYFGPGTRLTVT.

In nucleotides, the CDR3 is TGTGCCAGCCGACAGTGGGCAGGCACCATGAACACTGAAGCTTTCTTT. It translates to CASRQWAGTMNTEAFF. This chain connects TRBV6-6 to TRBJ1-1; a weak D match, TRBD1 (5 bases). Germline V gives CDR1 MNHNY, CDR2 SVGAGI (reference sequence). Trimming stripped 8 bases from V and 0 bases from J, with 19 bases between. CDR3 size: 16 residues.

V and J are TRBV2 and TRBJ2-5; D remains ambiguous. The J call may be mistaken, given a closer DNA end match to TRBJ2-7. The CDR3 length is 12 residues. The germline gives CDR1 SNHLY, CDR2 FYNNEI. The CDR3 protein is CASFEAFYEQYF. The CDR3 bases are TGTGCCAGCTTTGAGGCGTTTTACGAGCAGTACTTC.

V gene TRBV7-9 combines with J gene TRBJ2-7; TRBD2 aligns across 12 bases. The V gene's germline CDR1 is SEHNR and CDR2 FQNEAQ (reference sequence). The CDR3 totals 17 residues. The ends lost 3 bases at V and 0 bases at J; junction bases unmatched: 6. The CDR3, as DNA: TGTGCCAGCAGCTTTACCGGGACTAGCGGGCACTCCTACGAGCAGTACTTC. Its translation: CASSFTGTSGHSYEQYF.

The rearrangement links TRBV10-3 to TRBJ2-2; D tentatively fits TRBD1 or TRBD2 (5 bases each). Per germline, CDR1 ENHRY and CDR2 SYGVKD. Trimming cost V 10 bases and J 6 bases, with 15 bases left between them. The CDR3 covers 13 residues. CDR3 residues: CASFQGAAGELFF. CDR3 coding DNA: TGTGCCAGTTTCCAGGGAGCGGCCGGGGAGCTGTTTTTT.

Comment on this clone: Other DNA sequences in the sample encode the same CDR3. J is TRBJ1-2 and V is TRBV19; 8 nucleotides agree with TRBD1. The CDR3 extends over 14 amino acids. Germline loops: CDR1 LNHDA, CDR2 SQIVND (reference sequence). V gave up 4 bases and J gave up 3 bases; unmatched junction bases: 4. This CDR3 is CASSRGQGDYGYTF. The CDR3 nucleotides are TGTGCCAGTAGTAGAGGACAGGGCGACTATGGCTACACCTTC.

The chain joins TRBV10-3 to TRBJ2-7, with a possible D match to TRBD1 (5 bases). CDR1 ENHRY and CDR2 SYGVKD come from the germline V gene. V was pared by 3 bases and J by 6 bases, with 9 bases between. The CDR3 consists of 12 residues. CDR3 protein: CAISDRVVEQYF. The CDR3 DNA reads as TGTGCCATCAGTGACAGGGTGGTCGAGCAGTACTTC.

The chain joins TRBV5-4 to TRBJ2-3, with 7 bases that match TRBD2. The germline V gene has CDR1 SGHNT and CDR2 YYREEE (reference sequence). The CDR3 runs to 16 residues. The V gene end was trimmed by 3 bases and the J gene end by 0 bases; junction bases not matched to a gene: 7. The chain's CDR3 is CASSWDYILSTDTQYF. Written as DNA, the CDR3 is TGTGCCAGCAGCTGGGACTACATCTTAAGCACAGATACGCAGTATTTT.

The chain is built from TRBV5-1 and TRBJ1-1, with D uncertain. CDR1 is SGHRS, CDR2 YFSETQ, per germline. This CDR3 spans 16 amino acids. Trimming removed 0 bases from V and 0 bases from J, with 12 bases in between. DNA for the CDR3: TGCGCCAGCAGCTTGGGTGTCATCGCTTTGAACACTGAAGCTTTCTTT. Translated: CASSLGVIALNTEAFF.

The J gene is TRBJ1-5, the V gene TRBV12-5, with TRBD1 as a possible D gene (5 bases). The CDR3 runs to 15 residues. CDR1 and CDR2 (germline): LGHNT, FRNRAP. V lost 0 bases and J lost 4, with 10 bases in between. The CDR3 bases are TGTGCTAGTGGTTTGGTATGGGGGGGGAATCAGCCCCAGCATTTT. Translated: CASGLVWGGNQPQHF.

The chain has TRBV30 and TRBJ1-3; D remains unclear. CDR3 size: 13 residues. The germline gives CDR1 GTSNPN, CDR2 SVGIG (reference sequence). V was cut by 1 base and J by 4 bases, with 8 bases left in between. CDR3 sequence reads: CAWSGEIGNTIYF. DNA for the CDR3: TGTGCCTGGAGTGGGGAGATCGGAAACACCATATATTTT.

The J gene is TRBJ1-1, the V gene TRBV14; 7 bases map to TRBD1. CDR1 is SGHDN and CDR2 is FVKESK in the germline V gene. The CDR3 loop spans 15 amino acids. The V gene end was trimmed by 2 bases and the J gene end by 5 bases; junction bases not matched to a gene: 8. The CDR3 sequence: CASSQTGVRGTEAFF. As DNA, the CDR3 is TGTGCCAGCAGCCAAACAGGGGTGAGGGGTACTGAAGCTTTCTTT.

The chain links TRBV7-3 to TRBJ2-3; D may correspond to TRBD1 or TRBD2 (6 bases each). Germline V gene sequence: CDR1 SGHTA, CDR2 FQGTGA. The V and J ends lost 5 bases and 4 bases respectively, with 13 bases between them. The CDR3 consists of 14 residues. The CDR3, as DNA: TGTGCCAGCAGCGGTAGGGGGGCCCCAGATACGCAGTATTTT. It yields the protein CASSGRGAPDTQYF.